The source of this TCR beta chain is a study of shared clonotypes between healthy human individuals. This table comes from immunoSEQ multiplex PCR, and its TCRdb copy is limited to in-frame clones, with some not included. The sample shows approximately 2,200,000 clones, 85% to 95% of them seen only once. Trimming pared 4 bases from V and 2 bases from J, leaving 9 bases between. Germline V lookup: CDR1 SGHTA, CDR2 FQGNSA. The CDR3 spans 14 residues. General observations from the study: Larger richness was generally estimated for naive than memory subsets.

Naive CD8 cells were CD45RO-negative, positively selected for CCR7, excluding terminally differentiated effector memory CD45RA+ cells. The donors were all Caucasian adults (living in Nashville, Tennessee). A remark on this clone: Its antigen is unidentified.

Material: naive CD8+ T cells from PBMCs. The V and J genes are TRBV7-2 and TRBJ2-1, with D uncertain. The clonotype originates from a man between 18 and 35 years old in good health. Some clones in this sample may be carry-over from other donors' samples. In nucleotides, the CDR3 is TGTGCCAGCAGCTCGTTAGACCCCTACAATGAGCAGTTCTTC. Its protein is CASSSLDPYNEQFF.